This is a list of T cell receptor beta chains from one sample in a study of siplizumab effects on memory and regulatory T cells. No antigen has been assigned to these receptors. The repertoire was sequenced with immunoSEQ multiplex PCR; TCRdb's copy has only in-frame clones and lacks some. The profile shows 9,000 to 13,000 clones, around 40% of them singletons. Sequencing input: CFSE-low (dividing) CD8+ T cells sorted from an allogeneic mixed lymphocyte reaction. These receptors all stem from a human donor in good health; the cells came from an allogeneic mixed lymphocyte reaction. Each CDR3 is given with its conserved first and last residue. A D gene is named only where the DNA matches it firmly. The size entry is marked missing in some rows and otherwise reads once, few, many or a size class.

j_gene	v_gene	d_gene	abundance	CDR3aa	CDR3nt
TRBJ2-2	TRBV18	-	-	CASSPGALGPGELFF	TGTGCCAGCTCACCGGGGGCCCTAGGGCCCGGGGAGCTGTTTTTT
TRBJ2-2	TRBV19	-	-	CASKRAEAGELFF	TGTGCCAGTAAGCGGGCTGAGGCCGGGGAGCTGTTTTTT
TRBJ2-1	TRBV27	TRBD1	medium-sized	CASSPGTGGDEQFF	TGTGCCAGCAGCCCCGGGACAGGGGGCGATGAGCAGTTCTTC
TRBJ2-1	TRBV5-1	TRBD2	-	CASSLASGGALYNEQFF	TGCGCCAGCAGCTTAGCTAGCGGGGGGGCCCTCTACAATGAGCAGTTCTTC
TRBJ2-2	TRBV6-5	-	-	CASSSEYRAAGELFF	TGTGCCAGCAGTTCCGAATACAGGGCGGCCGGGGAGCTGTTTTTT
TRBJ2-2	TRBV6-5	-	-	CASMGGWAGELFF	TGTGCCAGCATGGGGGGTTGGGCAGGCGAGCTGTTTTTT
TRBJ1-3	TRBV5-4	-	-	CASSPGPIGGTIYF	TGTGCCAGCAGCCCGGGACCTATTGGTGGCACCATATATTTT
TRBJ2-7	TRBV6-5	-	-	CASSYSGGLEQYF	TGTGCCAGCAGTTACTCTGGGGGTCTCGAGCAGTACTTC
TRBJ2-7	TRBV2	TRBD1	-	CATEDRVPYEQYF	TGTGCCACCGAGGACAGGGTGCCCTACGAGCAGTACTTC
TRBJ2-5	TRBV7-9	-	-	CASSFPWGSDQETQYF	TGTGCCAGCAGCTTCCCCTGGGGATCGGACCAAGAGACCCAGTACTTC
TRBJ1-2	TRBV27	TRBD1	-	CASRGGQDAYGYTF	TGTGCCAGCAGGGGGGGACAGGACGCCTATGGCTACACCTTC
TRBJ1-5	TRBV5-6	-	-	CASSTEGSAQHF	TGTGCCAGCAGCACCGAGGGATCAGCCCAGCATTTT
TRBJ1-4	TRBV7-3	-	once	CASSLAAGVDEKLFF	TGTGCCAGCAGCTTAGCGGCGGGGGTAGATGAAAAACTGTTTTTT
TRBJ2-7	TRBV27	-	-	CASSLSIEGSYEQYF	TGTGCCAGCAGTTTATCGATCGAAGGGAGCTACGAGCAGTACTTC
TRBJ2-7	TRBV18	-	many	CASSPEGTEQYF	TGTGCCAGCTCACCAGAGGGGACCGAGCAGTACTTC
TRBJ2-1	TRBV27	TRBD2	medium-sized	CASSSHTSGGPGQFF	TGTGCCAGCAGTTCCCACACTAGCGGGGGGCCCGGGCAGTTCTTC
TRBJ1-6	TRBV21-1	-	few	CASSKLTGTGGPVYNSPLHF	TGTGCCAGCAGCAAACTTACCGGGACAGGGGGGCCTGTGTATAATTCACCCCTCCACTTT
TRBJ1-1	TRBV4-1	-	medium-sized	CASSQGRGTEAFF	TGCGCCAGCAGCCAAGGAAGGGGAACTGAAGCTTTCTTT
TRBJ2-7	TRBV4-3	-	-	CASSQERDVNYEQYF	TGCGCCAGCAGCCAAGAACGGGACGTCAACTACGAGCAGTACTTC
TRBJ1-1	TRBV13	-	many	CASNEPGRLNTEAFF	TGTGCCAGCAACGAACCGGGACGGCTGAACACTGAAGCTTTCTTT
TRBJ2-1	TRBV6-6	-	-	CASGVGGVEQFF	TGTGCCAGCGGGGTCGGGGGTGTCGAGCAGTTCTTC
TRBJ2-3	TRBV7-3	-	-	CASSFRGHTDTQYF	TGTGCCAGCAGCTTCCGGGGGCACACAGATACGCAGTATTTT
TRBJ1-2	TRBV7-2	-	-	CASSLLQNYGYTF	TGTGCCAGCAGCTTACTTCAGAACTATGGCTACACCTTC
TRBJ2-1	TRBV6-5	TRBD1	few	CASSTGTEYNEQFF	TGTGCCAGCAGTACCGGGACAGAATACAATGAGCAGTTCTTC
TRBJ2-1	TRBV7-3	TRBD2	-	CASRSGSGGNEQFF	TGTGCCAGCAGATCTGGTAGCGGGGGGAATGAGCAGTTCTTC
TRBJ2-2	TRBV27	TRBD2	-	CASSFASGAYTGELFF	TGTGCCAGCAGTTTTGCTAGCGGGGCGTACACCGGGGAGCTGTTTTTT
TRBJ2-7	TRBV7-3	-	-	CASSSYGGAYEQYF	TGTGCCAGCAGCTCCTACGGTGGAGCCTACGAGCAGTACTTC